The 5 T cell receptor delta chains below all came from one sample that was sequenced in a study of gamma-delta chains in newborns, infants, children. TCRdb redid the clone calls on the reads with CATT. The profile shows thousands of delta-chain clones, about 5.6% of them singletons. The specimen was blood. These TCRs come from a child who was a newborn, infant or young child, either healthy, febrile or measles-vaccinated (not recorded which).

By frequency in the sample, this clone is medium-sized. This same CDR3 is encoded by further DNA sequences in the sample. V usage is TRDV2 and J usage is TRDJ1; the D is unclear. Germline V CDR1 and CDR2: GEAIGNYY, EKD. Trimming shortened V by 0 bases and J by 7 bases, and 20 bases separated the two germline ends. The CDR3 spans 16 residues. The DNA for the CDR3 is TGTGCCTGTGACACCGTGGGAGACCTTGGAGGTTCTAAACTCATCTTT. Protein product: CACDTVGDLGGSKLIF.

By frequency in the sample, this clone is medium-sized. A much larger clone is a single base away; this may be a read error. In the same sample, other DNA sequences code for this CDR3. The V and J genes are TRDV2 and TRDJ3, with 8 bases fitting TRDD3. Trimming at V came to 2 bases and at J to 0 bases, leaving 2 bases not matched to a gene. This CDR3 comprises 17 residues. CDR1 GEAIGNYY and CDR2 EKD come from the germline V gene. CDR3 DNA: TGTGCCTGTGACAGTACTGGGGGCTCCTGGGACACCCGACAGATGTTTTTC. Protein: CACDSTGGSWDTRQMFF.

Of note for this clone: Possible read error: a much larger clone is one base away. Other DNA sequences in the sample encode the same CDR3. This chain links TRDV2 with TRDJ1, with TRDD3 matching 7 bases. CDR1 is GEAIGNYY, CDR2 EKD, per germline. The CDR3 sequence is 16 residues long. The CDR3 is CACDGLLGTHTDKLIF. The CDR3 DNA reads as TGCGCCTGTGACGGTTTACTGGGGACCCACACCGATAAACTCATCTTT.

The CDR3 reads CALGGRSSLTDKLIF. The CDR3 coding sequence is TGTGCTCTTGGGGGGCGGAGTTCCTTGACCGATAAACTCATCTTT. The chain employs TRDV1 and TRDJ1; TRDD2 is a possible D gene (5 bases). Deletions cut 4 bases from V and 2 bases from J, with 14 bases between. The CDR3 runs to 15 residues. From germline, CDR1 is TSWWSYY and CDR2 QGS.

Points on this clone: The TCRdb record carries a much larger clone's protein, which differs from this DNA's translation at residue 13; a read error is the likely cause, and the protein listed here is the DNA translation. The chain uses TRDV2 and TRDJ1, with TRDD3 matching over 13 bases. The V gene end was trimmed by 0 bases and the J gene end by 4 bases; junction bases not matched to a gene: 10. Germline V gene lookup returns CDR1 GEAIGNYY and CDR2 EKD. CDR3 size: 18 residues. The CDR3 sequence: CACDTLGLGDTHSDKLIF. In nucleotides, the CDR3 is TGTGCCTGTGACACCTTAGGACTGGGGGATACGCATAGCGATAAACTCATCTTT.